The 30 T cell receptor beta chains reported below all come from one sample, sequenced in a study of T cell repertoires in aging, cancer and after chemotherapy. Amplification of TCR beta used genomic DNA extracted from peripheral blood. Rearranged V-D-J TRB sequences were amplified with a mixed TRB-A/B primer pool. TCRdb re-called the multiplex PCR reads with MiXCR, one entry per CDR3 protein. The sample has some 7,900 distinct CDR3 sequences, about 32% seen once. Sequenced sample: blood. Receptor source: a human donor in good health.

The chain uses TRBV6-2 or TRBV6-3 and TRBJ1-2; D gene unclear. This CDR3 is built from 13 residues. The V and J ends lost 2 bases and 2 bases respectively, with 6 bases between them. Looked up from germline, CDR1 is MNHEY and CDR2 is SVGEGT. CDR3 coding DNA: TGTGCCAGCAGTTACGCACTAAACTATGGCTACACCTTC. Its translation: CASSYALNYGYTF.

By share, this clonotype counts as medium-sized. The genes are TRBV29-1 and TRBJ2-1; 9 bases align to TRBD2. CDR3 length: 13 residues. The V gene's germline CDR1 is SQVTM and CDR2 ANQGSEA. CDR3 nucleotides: TGCACCGCCGCGGGGGGGTCTCACAATGAGCAGTTCTTC. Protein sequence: CTAAGGSHNEQFF.

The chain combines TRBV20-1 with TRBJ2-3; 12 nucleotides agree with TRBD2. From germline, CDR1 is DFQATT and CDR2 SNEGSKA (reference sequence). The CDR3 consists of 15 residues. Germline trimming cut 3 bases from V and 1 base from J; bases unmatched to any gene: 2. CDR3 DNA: TGCAGTGCTAGTTGGACTAGCGGGGGCACAGATACGCAGTATTTT. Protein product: CSASWTSGGTDTQYF.

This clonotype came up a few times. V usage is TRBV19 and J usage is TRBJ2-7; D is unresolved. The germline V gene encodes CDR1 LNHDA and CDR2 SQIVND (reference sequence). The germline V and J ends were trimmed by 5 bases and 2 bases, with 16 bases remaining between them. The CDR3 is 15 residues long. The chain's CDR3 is CASSLTLRKTYEQYF. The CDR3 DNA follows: TGTGCCAGTAGTCTCACCCTACGGAAAACCTACGAGCAGTACTTC.

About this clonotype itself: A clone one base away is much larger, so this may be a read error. The CDR3 nucleotides read TGCAGCGTTGAAGGGGCGTACCTCAACACTGAAGCTTTCTTT. It specifies CSVEGAYLNTEAFF. The J gene is TRBJ1-1, the V gene TRBV29-1; the D is unclear. Trimming took 1 base from V and 2 from J, leaving 11 bases between them. Germline assignment: CDR1 SQVTM and CDR2 ANQGSEA. The length of the CDR3 is 14 residues.

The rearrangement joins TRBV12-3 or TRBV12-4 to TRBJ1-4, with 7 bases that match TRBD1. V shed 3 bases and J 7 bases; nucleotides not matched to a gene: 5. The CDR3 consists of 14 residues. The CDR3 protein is CASSFGQGVEKLFF. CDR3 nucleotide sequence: TGTGCCAGCAGTTTTGGCCAGGGGGTTGAAAAACTGTTTTTT.

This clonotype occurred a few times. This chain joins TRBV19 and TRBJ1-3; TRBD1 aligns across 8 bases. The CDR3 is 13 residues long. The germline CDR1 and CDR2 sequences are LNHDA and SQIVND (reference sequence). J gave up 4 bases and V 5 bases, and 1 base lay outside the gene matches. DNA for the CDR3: TGTGCCAGTAGTTGGGACAGGGGAAACACCATATATTTT. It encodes CASSWDRGNTIYF.

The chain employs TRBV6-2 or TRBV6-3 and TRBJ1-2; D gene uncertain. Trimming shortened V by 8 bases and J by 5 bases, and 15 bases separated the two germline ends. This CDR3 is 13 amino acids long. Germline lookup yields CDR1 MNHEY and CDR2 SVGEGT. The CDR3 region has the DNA TGTGCCAGCCGCCCCGGGCAACGTTATGGCTACACCTTC. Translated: CASRPGQRYGYTF.

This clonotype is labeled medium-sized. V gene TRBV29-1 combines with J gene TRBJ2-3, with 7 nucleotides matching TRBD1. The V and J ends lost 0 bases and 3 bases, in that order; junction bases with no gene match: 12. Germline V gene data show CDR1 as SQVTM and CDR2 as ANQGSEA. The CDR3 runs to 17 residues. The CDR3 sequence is CSVEDRSGQAITDTQYF. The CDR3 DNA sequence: TGCAGCGTTGAAGATCGATCCGGACAGGCCATTACAGATACGCAGTATTTT.

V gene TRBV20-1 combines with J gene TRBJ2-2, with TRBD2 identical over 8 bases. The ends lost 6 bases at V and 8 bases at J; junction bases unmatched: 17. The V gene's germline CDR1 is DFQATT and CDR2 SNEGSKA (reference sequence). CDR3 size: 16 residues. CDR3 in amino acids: CSAETPLAGPRGELFF. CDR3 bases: TGCAGTGCCGAGACCCCTCTAGCGGGCCCGAGGGGGGAGCTGTTTTTT.

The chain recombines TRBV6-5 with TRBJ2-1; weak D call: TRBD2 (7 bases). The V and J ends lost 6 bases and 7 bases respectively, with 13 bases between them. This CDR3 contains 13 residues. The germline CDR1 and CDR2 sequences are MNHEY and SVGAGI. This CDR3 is CASSIKGGNEQFF. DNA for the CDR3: TGTGCCAGCAGCATCAAGGGGGGGAATGAGCAGTTCTTC.

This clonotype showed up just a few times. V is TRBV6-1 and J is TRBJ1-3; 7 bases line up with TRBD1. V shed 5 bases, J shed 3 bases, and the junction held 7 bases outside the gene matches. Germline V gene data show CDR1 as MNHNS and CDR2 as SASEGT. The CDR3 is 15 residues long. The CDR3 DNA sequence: TGTGCCAGCAGTTTCGACAGGGCTAGTGGAAACACCATATATTTT. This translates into CASSFDRASGNTIYF.

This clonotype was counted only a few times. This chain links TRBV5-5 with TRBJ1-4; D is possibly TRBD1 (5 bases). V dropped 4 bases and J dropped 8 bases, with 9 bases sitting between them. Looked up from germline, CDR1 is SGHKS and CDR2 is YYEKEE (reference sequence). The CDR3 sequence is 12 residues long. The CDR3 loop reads CASSGSGEKLFF. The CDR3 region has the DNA TGTGCCAGCAGCGGCTCAGGGGAAAAACTGTTTTTT.

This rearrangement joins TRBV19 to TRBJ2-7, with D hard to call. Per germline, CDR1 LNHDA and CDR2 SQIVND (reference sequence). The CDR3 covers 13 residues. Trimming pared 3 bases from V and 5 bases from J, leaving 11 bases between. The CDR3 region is CASSIWGEDEQYF. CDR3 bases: TGTGCCAGTAGTATCTGGGGTGAGGACGAGCAGTACTTC.

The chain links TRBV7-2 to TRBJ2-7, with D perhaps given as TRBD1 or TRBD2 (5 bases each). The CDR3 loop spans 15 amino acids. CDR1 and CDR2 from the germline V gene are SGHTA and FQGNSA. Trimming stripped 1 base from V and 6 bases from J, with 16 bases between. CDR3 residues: CASSLGGSLRAEQYF. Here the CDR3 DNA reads TGTGCCAGCAGCTTAGGGGGGAGCCTTCGGGCCGAGCAGTACTTC. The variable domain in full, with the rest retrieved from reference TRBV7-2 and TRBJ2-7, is GAGVSQSPSNKVTEKGKDVELRCDPISGHTALYWYRQSLGQGLEFLIYFQGNSAPDKSGLPSDRFSAERTGGSVSTLTIQRTQQEDSAVYLCASSLGGSLRAEQYFGPGTRLTVT.

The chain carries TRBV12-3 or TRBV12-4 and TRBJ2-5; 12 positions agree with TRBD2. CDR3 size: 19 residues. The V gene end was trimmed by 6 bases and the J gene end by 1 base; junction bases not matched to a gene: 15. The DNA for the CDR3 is TGTGCCAGCAGGCGTCCTCGTCCCCTAGCGGGGGGGGTCCAAGAGACCCAGTACTTC. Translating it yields CASRRPRPLAGGVQETQYF.

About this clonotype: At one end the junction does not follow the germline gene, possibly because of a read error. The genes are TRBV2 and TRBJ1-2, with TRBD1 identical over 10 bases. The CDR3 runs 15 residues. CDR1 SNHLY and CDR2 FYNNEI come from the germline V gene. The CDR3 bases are TGTGCCAGCACTGAATGGGGACAGGGGAGCTATGGCTACACCTTC. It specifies CASTEWGQGSYGYTF.

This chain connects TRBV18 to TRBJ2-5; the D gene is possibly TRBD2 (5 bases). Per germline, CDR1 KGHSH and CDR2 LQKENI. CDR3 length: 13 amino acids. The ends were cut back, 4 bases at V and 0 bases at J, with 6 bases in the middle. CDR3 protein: CASSLTNQETQYF. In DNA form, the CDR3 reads TGTGCCAGCTCACTGACTAACCAAGAGACCCAGTACTTC.

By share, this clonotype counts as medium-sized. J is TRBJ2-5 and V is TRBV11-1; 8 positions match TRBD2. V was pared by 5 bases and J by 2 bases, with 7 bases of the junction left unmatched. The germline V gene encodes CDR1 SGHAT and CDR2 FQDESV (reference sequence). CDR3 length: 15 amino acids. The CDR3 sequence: CASSGSGGQQETQYF. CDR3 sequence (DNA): TGTGCCAGCAGCGGAAGCGGGGGCCAACAAGAGACCCAGTACTTC.

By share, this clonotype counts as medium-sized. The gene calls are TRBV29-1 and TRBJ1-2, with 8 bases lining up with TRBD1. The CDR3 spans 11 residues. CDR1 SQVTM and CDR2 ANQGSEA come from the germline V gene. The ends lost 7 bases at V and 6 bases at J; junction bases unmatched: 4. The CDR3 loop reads CSADRGDGYTF. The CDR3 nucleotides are TGCAGCGCCGACAGGGGCGATGGCTACACCTTC.

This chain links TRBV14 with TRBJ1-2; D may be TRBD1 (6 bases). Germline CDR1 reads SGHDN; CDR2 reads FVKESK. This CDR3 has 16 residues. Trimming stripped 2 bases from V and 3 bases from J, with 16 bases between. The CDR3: CASSQSPRGSDYGYTF. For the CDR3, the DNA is TGTGCCAGCAGCCAATCCCCCAGGGGATCCGACTATGGCTACACCTTC.

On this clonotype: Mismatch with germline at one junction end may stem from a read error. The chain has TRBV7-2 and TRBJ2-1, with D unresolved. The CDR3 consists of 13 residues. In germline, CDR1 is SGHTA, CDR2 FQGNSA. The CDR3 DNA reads TGCGCCAGCAGCCATACCCTATACAATGAGCAGTTCTTC. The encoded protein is CASSHTLYNEQFF. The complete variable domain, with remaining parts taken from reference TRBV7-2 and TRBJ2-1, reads GAGVSQSPSNKVTEKGKDVELRCDPISGHTALYWYRQSLGQGLEFLIYFQGNSAPDKSGLPSDRFSAERTGGSVSTLTIQRTQQEDSAVYLCASSHTLYNEQFFGPGTRLTVL.

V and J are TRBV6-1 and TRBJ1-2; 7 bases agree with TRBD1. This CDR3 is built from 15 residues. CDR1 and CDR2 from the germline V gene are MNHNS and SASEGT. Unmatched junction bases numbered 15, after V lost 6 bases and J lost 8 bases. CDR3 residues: CASSSSTTTGVGYTF. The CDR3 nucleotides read TGTGCCAGCAGCAGTAGTACCACAACAGGGGTCGGCTACACCTTC.

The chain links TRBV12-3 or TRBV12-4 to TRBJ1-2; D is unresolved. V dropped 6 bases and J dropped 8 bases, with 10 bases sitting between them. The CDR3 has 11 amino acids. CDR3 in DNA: TGTGCCAGCAGCTCCACTTCAGGCTACACCTTC. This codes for CASSSTSGYTF.

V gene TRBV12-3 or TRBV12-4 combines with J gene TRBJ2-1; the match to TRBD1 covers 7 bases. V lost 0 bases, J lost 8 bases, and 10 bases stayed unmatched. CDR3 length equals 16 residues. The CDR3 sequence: CASSLASWDSRYEQFF. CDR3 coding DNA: TGTGCCAGCAGTTTAGCGAGCTGGGACAGCAGGTATGAGCAGTTCTTC.

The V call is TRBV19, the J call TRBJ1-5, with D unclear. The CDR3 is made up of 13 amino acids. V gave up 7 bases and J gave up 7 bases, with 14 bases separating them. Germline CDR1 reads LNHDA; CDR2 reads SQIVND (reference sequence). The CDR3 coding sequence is TGTGCCAGTACCCCGGTCGGGCAACAGCCCCAGCATTTT. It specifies CASTPVGQQPQHF.

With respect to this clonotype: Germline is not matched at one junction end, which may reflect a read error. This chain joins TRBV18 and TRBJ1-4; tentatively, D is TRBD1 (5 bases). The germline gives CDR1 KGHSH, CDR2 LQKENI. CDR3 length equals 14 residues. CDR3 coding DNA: TGTGCCAGCTCACTTGACAGCCGCAATGGAAAACTGTTTTTT. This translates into CASSLDSRNGKLFF.

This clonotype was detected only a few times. The DNA of the CDR3 is TGTGCCAGCAGCCACGGGGGGGCCGCGTCCTACGAGCAGTACTTC. Protein: CASSHGGAASYEQYF. The chain couples TRBV6-2 or TRBV6-3 to TRBJ2-7, with TRBD2 matching 8 bases. This CDR3 has 15 amino acids. V was clipped by 6 bases and J by 1 base; unmatched bases: 8. CDR1 and CDR2 (germline): MNHEY, SVGEGT.

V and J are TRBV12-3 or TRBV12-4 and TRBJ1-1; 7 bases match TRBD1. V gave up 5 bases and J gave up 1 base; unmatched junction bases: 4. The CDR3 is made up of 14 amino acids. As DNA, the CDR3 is TGTGCCAGCAGTGGGACAGACAAGAACACTGAAGCTTTCTTT. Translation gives CASSGTDKNTEAFF.

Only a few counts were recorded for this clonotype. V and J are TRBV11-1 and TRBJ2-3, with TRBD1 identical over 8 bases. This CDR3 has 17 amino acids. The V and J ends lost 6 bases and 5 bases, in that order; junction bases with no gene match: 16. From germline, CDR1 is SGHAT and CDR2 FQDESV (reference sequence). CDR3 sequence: CASSPDRGTGWVDTQYF. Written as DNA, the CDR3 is TGTGCCAGCAGTCCAGATCGTGGGACAGGCTGGGTAGATACGCAGTATTTT.